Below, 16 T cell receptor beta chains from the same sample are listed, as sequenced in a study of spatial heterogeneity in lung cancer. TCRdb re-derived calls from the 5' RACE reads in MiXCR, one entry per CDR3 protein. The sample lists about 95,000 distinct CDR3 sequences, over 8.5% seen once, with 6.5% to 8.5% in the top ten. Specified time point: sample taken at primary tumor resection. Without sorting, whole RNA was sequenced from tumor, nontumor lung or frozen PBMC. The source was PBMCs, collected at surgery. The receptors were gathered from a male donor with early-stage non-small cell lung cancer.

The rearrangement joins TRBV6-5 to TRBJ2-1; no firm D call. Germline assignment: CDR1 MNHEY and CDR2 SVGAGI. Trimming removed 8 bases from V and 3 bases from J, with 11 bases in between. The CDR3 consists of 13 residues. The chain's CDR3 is CASFGRNYNEQFF. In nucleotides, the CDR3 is TGTGCCAGCTTTGGGCGGAACTACAATGAGCAGTTCTTC.

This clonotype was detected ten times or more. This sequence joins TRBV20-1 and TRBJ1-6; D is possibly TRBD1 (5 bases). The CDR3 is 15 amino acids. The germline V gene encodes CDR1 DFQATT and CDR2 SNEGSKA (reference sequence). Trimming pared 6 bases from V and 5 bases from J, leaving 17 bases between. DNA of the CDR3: TGCAGTGCCCCGGGGCCGGAGGGGAATAATTCACCCCTCCACTTT. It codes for CSAPGPEGNNSPLHF.

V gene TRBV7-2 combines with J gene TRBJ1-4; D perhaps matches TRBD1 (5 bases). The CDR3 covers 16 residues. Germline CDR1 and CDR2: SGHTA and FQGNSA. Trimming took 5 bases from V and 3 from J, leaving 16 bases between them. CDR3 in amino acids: CASSLRGRVPNEKLFF. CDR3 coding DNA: TGTGCCAGCAGCCTTAGGGGAAGGGTTCCTAATGAAAAACTGTTTTTT.

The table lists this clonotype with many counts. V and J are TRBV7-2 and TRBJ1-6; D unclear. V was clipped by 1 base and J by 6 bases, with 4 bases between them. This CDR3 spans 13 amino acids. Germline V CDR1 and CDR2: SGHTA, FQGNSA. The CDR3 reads CASSLVVNSPLHF. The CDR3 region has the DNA TGTGCCAGCAGCTTAGTTGTTAATTCACCCCTCCACTTT.

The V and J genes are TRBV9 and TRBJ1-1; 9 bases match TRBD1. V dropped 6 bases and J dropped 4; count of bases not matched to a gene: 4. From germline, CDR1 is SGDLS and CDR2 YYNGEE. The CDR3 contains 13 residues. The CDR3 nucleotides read TGTGCCAGCAATCGACAGGGGGGCACTGAAGCTTTCTTT. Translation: CASNRQGGTEAFF.

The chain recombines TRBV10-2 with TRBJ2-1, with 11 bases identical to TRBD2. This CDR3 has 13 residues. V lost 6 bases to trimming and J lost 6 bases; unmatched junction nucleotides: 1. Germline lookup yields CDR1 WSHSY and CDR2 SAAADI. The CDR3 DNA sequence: TGCGCCAGCAGGACTAGCGGGACCAATGAGCAGTTCTTC. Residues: CASRTSGTNEQFF.

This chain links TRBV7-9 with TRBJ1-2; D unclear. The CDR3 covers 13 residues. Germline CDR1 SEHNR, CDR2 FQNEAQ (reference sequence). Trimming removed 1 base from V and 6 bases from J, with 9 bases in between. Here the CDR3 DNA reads TGTGCCAGCAGCTTAGAGGGTACCCATGGCTACACCTTC. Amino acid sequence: CASSLEGTHGYTF.

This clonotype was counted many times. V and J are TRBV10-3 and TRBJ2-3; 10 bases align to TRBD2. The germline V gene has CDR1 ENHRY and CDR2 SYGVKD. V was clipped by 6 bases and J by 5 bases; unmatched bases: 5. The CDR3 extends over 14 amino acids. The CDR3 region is CAISVAGGGDTQYF. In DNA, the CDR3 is TGTGCCATCAGCGTAGCGGGGGGAGGAGATACGCAGTATTTT.

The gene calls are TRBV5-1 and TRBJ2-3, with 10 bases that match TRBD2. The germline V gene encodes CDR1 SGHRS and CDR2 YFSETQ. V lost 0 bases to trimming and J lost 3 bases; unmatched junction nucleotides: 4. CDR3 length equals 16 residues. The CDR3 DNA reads TGCGCCAGCAGCTTGGGGCTAGCGGGAGCTACAGATACGCAGTATTTT. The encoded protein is CASSLGLAGATDTQYF.

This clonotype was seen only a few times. The CDR3 protein is CSARVSSGRLSSYNEQFF. CDR3 bases: TGCAGTGCTAGAGTTTCTAGCGGGAGGCTTAGCTCCTACAATGAGCAGTTCTTC. The rearrangement joins TRBV20-1 to TRBJ2-1, with TRBD2 matching over 11 bases. Germline CDR1 DFQATT, CDR2 SNEGSKA (reference sequence). This CDR3 region has 18 residues. The ends lost 1 base at V and 0 bases at J; junction bases unmatched: 8.

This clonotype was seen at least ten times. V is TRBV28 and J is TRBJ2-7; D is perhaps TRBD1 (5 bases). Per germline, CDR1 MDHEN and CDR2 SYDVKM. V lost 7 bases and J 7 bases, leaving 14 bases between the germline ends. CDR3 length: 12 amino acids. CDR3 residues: CASTSGAEEQYF. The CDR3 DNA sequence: TGTGCCAGCACCTCTGGGGCGGAAGAGCAGTACTTC. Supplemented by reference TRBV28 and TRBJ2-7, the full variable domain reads DVKVTQSSRYLVKRTGEKVFLECVQDMDHENMFWYRQDPGLGLRLIYFSYDVKMKEKGDIPEGYSVSREKKERFSLILESASTNQTSMYLCASTSGAEEQYFGPGTRLTVT.

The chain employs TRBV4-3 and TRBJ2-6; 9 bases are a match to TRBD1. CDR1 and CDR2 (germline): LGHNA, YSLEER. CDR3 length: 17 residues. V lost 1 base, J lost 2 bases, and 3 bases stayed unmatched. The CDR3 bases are TGCGCCAGCAGCCAAGCTACAGGGGGCCCTGGGGCCAACGTCCTGACTTTC. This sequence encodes CASSQATGGPGANVLTF.

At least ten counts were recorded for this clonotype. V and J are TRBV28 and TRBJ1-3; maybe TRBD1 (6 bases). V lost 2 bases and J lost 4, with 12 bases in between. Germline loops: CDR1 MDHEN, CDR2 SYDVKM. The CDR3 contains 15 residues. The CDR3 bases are TGTGCCAGCAGTTTACTGGGGGCGCGAGGAAACACCATATATTTT. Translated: CASSLLGARGNTIYF.

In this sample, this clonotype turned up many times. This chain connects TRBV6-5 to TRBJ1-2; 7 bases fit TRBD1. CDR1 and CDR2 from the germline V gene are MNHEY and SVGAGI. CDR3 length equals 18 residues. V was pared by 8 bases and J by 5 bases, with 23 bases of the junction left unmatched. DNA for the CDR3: TGTGCCAGCGTTGAAGACCGCCTTGGCAGGGGGATGGATTATGGCTACACCTTC. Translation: CASVEDRLGRGMDYGYTF.

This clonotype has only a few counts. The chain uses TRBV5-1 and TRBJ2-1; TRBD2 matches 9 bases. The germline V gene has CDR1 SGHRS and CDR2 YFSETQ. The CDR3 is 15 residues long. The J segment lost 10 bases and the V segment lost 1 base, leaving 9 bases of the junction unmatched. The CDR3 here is CASSLSGTSQGEQFF. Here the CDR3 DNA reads TGCGCCAGCAGCTTGTCCGGGACTAGCCAAGGGGAGCAGTTCTTC.

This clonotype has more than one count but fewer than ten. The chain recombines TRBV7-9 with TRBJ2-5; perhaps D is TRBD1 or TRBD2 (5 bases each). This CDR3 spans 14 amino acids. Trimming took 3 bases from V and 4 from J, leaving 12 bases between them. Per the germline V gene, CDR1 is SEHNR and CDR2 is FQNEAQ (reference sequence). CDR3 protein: CASSFRGSGETQYF. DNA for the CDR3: TGTGCCAGCAGCTTCCGGGGCTCCGGAGAGACCCAGTACTTC.